Here is one T cell receptor beta chain with its context. This sample was taken from a study of naive and memory T cell subsets. CD4+ T cell IFNgamma after overnight CMV lysate exposure gave donor CMV status. Two oligonucleotides, mixed equimolar, formed the beta constant-region primer covering TRBC1 and TRBC2. Four rounds of PCR amplified the ligated cDNA using nested alpha and beta constant-region primers plus SP2. TCRdb re-called the UMI-ligation and nested PCR reads with MiXCR, one entry per CDR3 protein. The sample contains approximately 80,000 distinct CDR3 sequences, about 10% of which appear only once. Per the germline V gene, CDR1 is MGHRA and CDR2 is YSYEKL. Trimming cost V 3 bases and J 0 bases, with 12 bases left between them. This CDR3 comprises 16 residues.

The TCR was taken from a human donor in good health. The sequencing sample was made of naive CD8+ T cells from blood. This sequence joins TRBV4-1 and TRBJ1-5; D is unclear. CDR3 loop: CASSHTGSYSNQPQHF. DNA for the CDR3: TGCGCCAGCAGCCACACCGGCTCTTATAGCAATCAGCCCCAGCATTTT.